Presented here are 32 T cell receptor beta chains from one specimen sequenced in a study of blood T cell repertoires in COVID-19 (dated by TCRdb to the early 2020s). Library preparation used the immunoSEQ multiplex PCR assay. TCRdb limited this immuneACCESS table to in-frame rearrangements with V and J called. A share of clones is missing; checked studies link under half to unresolved V genes, and the rest is unexplained. The sample profile shows approximately 100,000 clones; about 80% of them were found once. The top ten clones comprise around a quarter of the sample. Sequenced material: peripheral blood. All receptors come from a man aged 70 or older with acute or convalescent COVID-19.

The chain recombines TRBV7-8 with TRBJ2-3; D may be TRBD1 (5 bases). V lost 5 bases and J 14 bases, leaving 17 bases between the germline ends. The CDR3 loop spans 12 amino acids. CDR1 is SGHVS, CDR2 FQNEAQ, per germline. As DNA, the CDR3 is TGTGCCAGCAGCCTTAGTACAGACAGTGTGTATTTT. Translation: CASSLSTDSVYF.

This chain uses TRBV15 with TRBJ2-3; weak D call: TRBD2 (6 bases). CDR3 length: 15 amino acids. Germline CDR1 is LNHNV and CDR2 is YYDKDF (reference sequence). The V and J ends lost 0 bases and 5 bases respectively, with 12 bases between them. Here the CDR3 reads CATSRDTAGGDTQYF. CDR3 DNA sequence: TGTGCCACCAGCAGAGATACGGCCGGGGGAGATACGCAGTATTTT.

There are a few counts of this clone. Other nucleotide sequences in the sample specify the same CDR3. The rearrangement links TRBV28 to TRBJ2-7; D unresolved. V was clipped by 2 bases and J by 3 bases, with 2 bases between them. The CDR3 contains 11 residues. Germline assignment: CDR1 MDHEN and CDR2 SYDVKM. The CDR3 bases are TGTGCCAGCAGTTTACGCTACGAGCAGTACTTC. Its protein is CASSLRYEQYF.

The chain combines TRBV5-1 with TRBJ2-5; 11 bases fit TRBD2. The CDR3 runs 20 residues. CDR1 is SGHRS and CDR2 is YFSETQ in the germline V gene. After removal of 4 bases from V and 2 bases from J, the junction contained 19 bases not matched to a gene. CDR3 amino acids: CASSPAPRGRLAGGQETQYF. The CDR3 coding sequence is TGCGCCAGCAGCCCCGCGCCCAGGGGGCGGCTAGCGGGAGGACAAGAGACCCAGTACTTC.

The CDR3 nucleotides are TGTGCCAGCGGGAGATTGCATCAGCCCCAGCATTTT. Translation gives CASGRLHQPQHF. The chain recombines TRBV2 with TRBJ1-5; unclear D gene. V dropped 8 bases and J dropped 5 bases, with 10 bases sitting between them. There are 12 residues in the CDR3. CDR1 is SNHLY and CDR2 is FYNNEI in the germline V gene.

The chain recombines TRBV29-1 with TRBJ2-7; possibly TRBD1 for D (6 bases). CDR3 length: 11 amino acids. CDR1 is SQVTM and CDR2 is ANQGSEA in the germline V gene. Trimming left V 5 bases short and J 5 bases short, with 10 bases between. CDR3 nucleotides: TGCAGCGTTCAGACAGGCGACGAGCAGTACTTC. Its protein is CSVQTGDEQYF.

The chain links TRBV7-6 to TRBJ1-4; a weak D match, TRBD1 (5 bases). V shed 5 bases and J shed 5 bases, with 12 bases lying between them. CDR1 SGHVS and CDR2 FNYEAQ come from the germline V gene. This CDR3 contains 14 residues. In nucleotides, the CDR3 is TGTGCCAGCAGCCTTACCGGGGGGAATGAAAAACTGTTTTTT. Residues: CASSLTGGNEKLFF. Full variable domain (outside the CDR3, taken from reference TRBV7-6 and TRBJ1-4): GAGVSQSPRYKVTKRGQDVALRCDPISGHVSLYWYRQALGQGPEFLTYFNYEAQQDKSGLPNDRFSAERPEGSISTLTIQRTEQRDSAMYRCASSLTGGNEKLFFGSGTQLSVL.

The chain couples TRBV4-3 to TRBJ2-3; D is ambiguous. The length of the CDR3 is 13 residues. CDR1 and CDR2 (germline): LGHNA, YSLEER. V lost 0 bases and J 6 bases, leaving 7 bases between the germline ends. The CDR3 DNA reads TGCGCCAGCAGCCAAGACAAGCCTGATACGCAGTATTTT. Translated, it gives CASSQDKPDTQYF.

This clone showed up just once. CDR3: CASSWQFRNTEAFF. The CDR3 coding sequence is TGCGCCAGCAGCTGGCAATTCAGGAACACTGAAGCTTTCTTT. The chain couples TRBV5-1 to TRBJ1-1, with no clear D. The CDR3 is 14 residues long. The germline CDR1 and CDR2 sequences are SGHRS and YFSETQ. V lost 3 bases, J lost 1 base, and 10 bases lay in between.

This clone has only one observation. The V call is TRBV3-1 (or the pseudogene TRBV3-2), the J call TRBJ2-3; the match to TRBD2 covers 14 bases. V lost 4 bases and J lost 5; bases outside the gene matches: 14. The CDR3 extends over 19 amino acids. The germline V gene has CDR1 LGHDT and CDR2 YNNKEL (reference sequence). CDR3 region: CASSRTGTSGGRGGDTQYF. As DNA, the CDR3 is TGTGCCAGCAGCCGCACCGGGACTAGCGGGGGAAGGGGGGGAGATACGCAGTATTTT.

A single count supports this clone. The chain has TRBV5-4 and TRBJ1-1; TRBD1 matches at 7 bases. The germline gives CDR1 SGHNT, CDR2 YYREEE (reference sequence). Losses at the gene ends were 4 bases for V and 2 bases for J; bases not matched to a gene: 11. This CDR3 region has 16 residues. The CDR3 region has the DNA TGTGCCAGCAGCCCCTCACTTGGAGGGGGCAACACTGAAGCTTTCTTT. This codes for CASSPSLGGGNTEAFF.

The rearrangement uses TRBV27 and TRBJ1-2; 7 bases line up with TRBD1. V lost 4 bases, J lost 5 bases, and 4 bases stayed unmatched. The CDR3 sequence is 13 residues long. Per the germline V gene, CDR1 is MNHEY and CDR2 is SMNVEV (reference sequence). This CDR3 is CASSYRGEYGYTF. Written as DNA, the CDR3 is TGTGCCAGCAGTTACAGGGGCGAATATGGCTACACCTTC.

This clone was observed a handful of times. This sequence joins TRBV7-2 and TRBJ1-1; TRBD1 might be the D (6 bases). The CDR3 is 14 amino acids. Germline CDR1 is SGHTA and CDR2 is FQGNSA. Between the trimmed V and J ends, which lost 1 base and 3 bases, there was a span of 9 bases. The CDR3 DNA is TGTGCCAGCAGCTTAGTACAGGGCTACACTGAAGCTTTCTTT. Its translation: CASSLVQGYTEAFF.

The chain employs TRBV18 and TRBJ2-5, with TRBD1 matching over 7 bases. CDR3 length: 14 residues. The junction had 3 bases not matched to a gene; V was cut back by 2 bases and J by 3 bases. Germline V gives CDR1 KGHSH, CDR2 LQKENI. In DNA, the CDR3 is TGTGCCAGCTCACCAAGGGGGCAGAAAGAGACCCAGTACTTC. Translation: CASSPRGQKETQYF. Using reference TRBV18 and TRBJ2-5 for the parts outside the CDR3, the full variable domain is NAGVMQNPRHLVRRRGQEARLRCSPMKGHSHVYWYRQLPEEGLKFMVYLQKENIIDESGMPKERFSAEFPKEGPSILRIQQVVRGDSAAYFCASSPRGQKETQYFGPGTRLLVL.

The rearrangement links TRBV24-1 to TRBJ2-5, with a possible D match to TRBD2 (7 bases). The germline V gene has CDR1 KGHDR and CDR2 SFDVKD. Trimming took 3 bases from V and 4 from J, leaving 23 bases between them. The CDR3 length is 18 residues. In DNA form, the CDR3 reads TGTGCCACCAGTGATGCCCTTGGGAGGGGGGCCCAGGGAGAGACCCAGTACTTC. Residues: CATSDALGRGAQGETQYF.

J is TRBJ1-1 and V is TRBV2; the D is unclear. The germline gives CDR1 SNHLY, CDR2 FYNNEI. The CDR3 totals 13 residues. The V and J ends lost 8 bases and 0 bases respectively, with 10 bases between them. The CDR3 bases are TGTGCCAGCGGAGGCAGCTTGAACACTGAAGCTTTCTTT. It is translated as CASGGSLNTEAFF. Drawing the rest from reference TRBV2 and TRBJ1-1, the complete variable domain is EPEVTQTPSHQVTQMGQEVILRCVPISNHLYFYWYRQILGQKVEFLVSFYNNEISEKSEIFDDQFSVERPDGSNFTLKIRSTKLEDSAMYFCASGGSLNTEAFFGQGTRLTVV.

The chain is built from TRBV3-1 (or the pseudogene TRBV3-2) and TRBJ2-1; perhaps TRBD2 as D (5 bases). Trimming left V 5 bases short and J 7 bases short, with 18 bases between. CDR3 length: 15 residues. CDR1 is LGHDT, CDR2 YNNKEL, per germline (reference sequence). CDR3 bases: TGTGCCAGCAGCGAGATGGGAGAGGCCGGGAATGAGCAGTTCTTC. This sequence encodes CASSEMGEAGNEQFF.

In its sample, this clone was seen a few times. The genes are TRBV5-1 and TRBJ2-7, with 8 bases that match TRBD1. Germline CDR1 is SGHRS and CDR2 is YFSETQ. Losses at the gene ends were 5 bases for V and 0 bases for J; bases not matched to a gene: 10. The CDR3 has 16 amino acids. CDR3 nucleotides: TGCGCCAGCAGATCTCTCACAGGGGGGAACTCCTACGAGCAGTACTTC. It encodes CASRSLTGGNSYEQYF. Full variable domain (outside the CDR3, taken from reference TRBV5-1 and TRBJ2-7): KAGVTQTPRYLIKTRGQQVTLSCSPISGHRSVSWYQQTPGQGLQFLFEYFSETQRNKGNFPGRFSGRQFSNSRSEMNVSTLELGDSALYLCASRSLTGGNSYEQYFGPGTRLTVT.

The chain links TRBV7-2 to TRBJ1-1; no firm D call. V was trimmed by 10 bases and J by 4 bases, leaving 16 bases between them. The CDR3 is 13 residues long. The germline CDR1 and CDR2 sequences are SGHTA and FQGNSA. In DNA form, the CDR3 reads TGTGCCACCTCGGAGGGAAGTATCACTGAAGCTTTCTTT. As protein: CATSEGSITEAFF.

In DNA form, the CDR3 reads TGTGCCAGCAGCTTAGGGGGACAGGGCAATCAGCCCCAGCATTTT. Amino acids: CASSLGGQGNQPQHF. J is TRBJ1-5 and V is TRBV7-9; 8 bases line up with TRBD1. The CDR3 extends over 15 amino acids. V gave up 1 base and J gave up 2 bases; unmatched junction bases: 1. Germline loops: CDR1 SEHNR, CDR2 FQNEAQ (reference sequence).

J is TRBJ2-7 and V is TRBV18; the D gene is possibly TRBD2 (5 bases). Per the germline V gene, CDR1 is KGHSH and CDR2 is LQKENI. The CDR3 is made up of 12 amino acids. The ends were cut back, 2 bases at V and 5 bases at J, with 7 bases in the middle. This chain's CDR3 is CASSPVRDEQYF. The CDR3 nucleotides read TGTGCCAGCTCACCAGTGAGGGACGAGCAGTACTTC.

This clone has only one observation. V gene TRBV6-1 combines with J gene TRBJ2-2, with 11 bases identical to TRBD2. The V gene end was trimmed by 3 bases and the J gene end by 4 bases; junction bases not matched to a gene: 7. CDR3 length equals 17 residues. The germline gives CDR1 MNHNS, CDR2 SASEGT. The CDR3 nucleotides are TGTGCCAGCAGTGAGGTACTAGCGGGAGTGAGCACCGGGGAGCTGTTTTTT. It codes for CASSEVLAGVSTGELFF.

The sample holds many counts of this clone. V and J are TRBV3-1 (or the pseudogene TRBV3-2) and TRBJ2-7; 10 bases map to TRBD2. Germline-derived CDR1 and CDR2 are LGHDT and YNNKEL (reference sequence). V was clipped by 2 bases and J by 6 bases; unmatched bases: 10. This CDR3 is built from 16 residues. The CDR3 here is CASSQPQAGGPREQYF. In nucleotides, the CDR3 is TGTGCCAGCAGCCAACCTCAAGCGGGAGGGCCTCGCGAGCAGTACTTC.

The J gene is TRBJ2-1, the V gene TRBV7-9; TRBD2 matches 13 bases. The CDR3 is 17 amino acids. J lost 7 bases, V lost 5 bases, and 11 bases had no gene match. Germline CDR1 SEHNR, CDR2 FQNEAQ (reference sequence). CDR3 region: CASSPTRTSGSLNEQFF. CDR3 DNA sequence: TGTGCCAGCAGCCCCACCAGGACTAGCGGGAGTCTTAATGAGCAGTTCTTC.

The chain carries TRBV6-5 and TRBJ1-5; tentatively, D is TRBD1 (6 bases). This CDR3 comprises 14 residues. Germline assignment: CDR1 MNHEY and CDR2 SVGAGI. V was shortened by 7 bases and J by 4 bases, with 14 bases between the two germline ends. Here the CDR3 reads CASIRAGANQPQHF. Written as DNA, the CDR3 is TGTGCCAGCATAAGGGCAGGGGCTAATCAGCCCCAGCATTTT.

This clone was observed a few times. The V gene is TRBV7-2, the J gene TRBJ1-4, with D possibly TRBD1 on 6 matching bases. The CDR3 consists of 14 residues. Germline CDR1 SGHTA, CDR2 FQGNSA. The V end lost 5 bases, the J end lost 8 bases, and 15 bases lay between the germline ends. Here the CDR3 reads CASSTRGFGEKLFF. In DNA form, the CDR3 reads TGTGCCAGCAGCACGAGGGGGTTTGGGGAAAAACTGTTTTTT.

This rearrangement joins TRBV24-1 to TRBJ1-5; a possible D gene is TRBD1 (6 bases). Trimming pared 3 bases from V and 7 bases from J, leaving 12 bases between. The germline CDR1 and CDR2 sequences are KGHDR and SFDVKD. The CDR3 spans 14 residues. The CDR3 is CATSDKQGLQPQHF. The CDR3 nucleotides are TGTGCCACCAGTGATAAACAGGGCCTCCAGCCCCAGCATTTT.

The chain recombines TRBV4-1 with TRBJ2-7, with 8 bases fitting TRBD2. The germline V gene encodes CDR1 MGHRA and CDR2 YSYEKL. Losses at the gene ends were 6 bases for V and 7 bases for J; bases not matched to a gene: 11. The CDR3 runs to 14 residues. DNA for the CDR3: TGCGCCAGCAGTCTTAGCGGGACCCAAAGGGAGCAGTACTTC. Translation: CASSLSGTQREQYF.

This rearrangement joins TRBV9 to TRBJ1-2; 9 bases align to TRBD1. V was clipped by 4 bases and J by 7 bases; unmatched bases: 14. Germline lookup yields CDR1 SGDLS and CDR2 YYNGEE. The CDR3 is 16 residues long. The CDR3 region is CASSSGQGRSAGGYTF. Here the CDR3 DNA reads TGTGCCAGCAGCTCGGGACAGGGACGCTCGGCTGGTGGCTACACCTTC.

The gene calls are TRBV27 and TRBJ2-3; TRBD2 matches at 13 bases. V dropped 5 bases and J dropped 0; count of bases not matched to a gene: 8. The germline CDR1 and CDR2 sequences are MNHEY and SMNVEV (reference sequence). The CDR3 consists of 18 residues. The CDR3 loop is CASSGLAGVESSTDTQYF. The DNA for the CDR3 is TGTGCCAGCAGTGGACTAGCGGGAGTTGAATCTAGCACAGATACGCAGTATTTT.

The V call is TRBV6-5, the J call TRBJ2-7; TRBD1 agrees at 7 bases. The germline CDR1 and CDR2 sequences are MNHEY and SVGAGI. The junction had 5 bases not matched to a gene; V was cut back by 7 bases and J by 5 bases. CDR3 length: 12 residues. The CDR3 DNA is TGTGCCAGCAAAGGACAGGAAAACGAGCAGTACTTC. It translates to CASKGQENEQYF.

At least ten counts were recorded for this clone. This chain joins TRBV5-4 and TRBJ2-1; tentative D call: TRBD1 (5 bases). The CDR3 totals 18 residues. The germline V gene encodes CDR1 SGHNT and CDR2 YYREEE (reference sequence). Trimming took off 4 bases at V and 0 bases at J, with 20 bases between the two ends. This chain's CDR3 is CASSRFKLDTRSYNEQFF. CDR3 sequence (DNA): TGTGCCAGCAGCCGATTTAAATTGGACACCCGCTCCTACAATGAGCAGTTCTTC.